These 5 T cell receptor beta chains share one sample of origin, sequenced in a study of shared clonotypes between healthy human individuals. The assay was immunoSEQ multiplex PCR, and TCRdb's table has in-frame clones only and misses some. The table records over 950,000 clones, approximately 77% of them present only once. The specimen sequenced was memory CD4+ T cells from PBMCs. Sample subset: CD45RA-negative fraction. These receptors were obtained from a man aged 18 to 35 in good health. Some clones in this sample may be carry-over from other donors' samples.

For this clone: Other DNA sequences in this specimen translate into the identical CDR3. CDR3 sequence (DNA): TGCGCCAGCAGCTTGGAGACTGGAAACTATGGCTACACCTTC. Residues: CASSLETGNYGYTF. J is TRBJ1-2 and V is TRBV5-1; D unclear. The germline gives CDR1 SGHRS, CDR2 YFSETQ. This CDR3 region has 14 residues. Trimming took off 0 bases at V and 2 bases at J, with 8 bases between the two ends.

DNA of the CDR3: TGTGCCAGCAGCTCCACCTACATCGCTGGGGGCACCGGGGAGCTGTTTTTT. Its protein is CASSSTYIAGGTGELFF. This sequence joins TRBV7-2 and TRBJ2-2; TRBD1 or TRBD2 may be the D gene (5 bases each). The ends were cut back, 4 bases at V and 4 bases at J, with 19 bases in the middle. Germline V gives CDR1 SGHTA, CDR2 FQGNSA. The CDR3 has 17 amino acids.

The V call is TRBV29-1, the J call TRBJ1-1; weak D call: TRBD1 (6 bases). The CDR3 is 14 residues long. V shed 3 bases and J shed 1 base, with 12 bases lying between them. CDR1 is SQVTM, CDR2 ANQGSEA, per germline. CDR3 residues: CSVELQTGNTEAFF. DNA of the CDR3: TGCAGCGTTGAGCTCCAGACAGGGAACACTGAAGCTTTCTTT.

V gene TRBV5-1 combines with J gene TRBJ1-2; 7 bases match TRBD1. Germline CDR1 reads SGHRS; CDR2 reads YFSETQ. The CDR3 contains 14 residues. The junction had 8 bases not matched to a gene; V was cut back by 1 base and J by 8 bases. The DNA for the CDR3 is TGCGCCAGCAGCTTGACCGTGGGACAGTTCGGCTACACCTTC. It specifies CASSLTVGQFGYTF. The full variable domain, its missing parts supplied by reference TRBV5-1 and TRBJ1-2, is KAGVTQTPRYLIKTRGQQVTLSCSPISGHRSVSWYQQTPGQGLQFLFEYFSETQRNKGNFPGRFSGRQFSNSRSEMNVSTLELGDSALYLCASSLTVGQFGYTFGSGTRLTVV.

The chain uses TRBV7-3 and TRBJ2-2; 9 bases match TRBD2. Germline CDR1 is SGHTA and CDR2 is FQGTGA. J gave up 7 bases and V 5 bases, and 2 bases lay outside the gene matches. The CDR3 is made up of 13 amino acids. The CDR3 nucleotides are TGTGCCAGCAGCCCTAGCGGGGTCGGGGAGCTGTTTTTT. It is translated as CASSPSGVGELFF.